The next 17 T cell receptor beta chains were all read from a single sample in a study of cytomegalovirus exposure and HLA in healthy donors. Primers included in the PCR were 60 Vbeta and 13 Jbeta primers. TCRdb keeps only in-frame clones here, not all; method: immunoSEQ multiplex PCR. The sample consists of 90,000 to 110,000 clones, less than 80% of them appearing once. Sample: PBMCs. The source is a man aged 25 to 40 in good health and CMV-seronegative.

This clone was seen a few times. The chain carries TRBV7-9 and TRBJ2-3, with TRBD1 as a possible D gene (5 bases). This CDR3 comprises 13 residues. V lost 5 bases to trimming and J lost 6 bases, with 12 bases between them. Germline-derived CDR1 and CDR2 are SEHNR and FQNEAQ (reference sequence). CDR3 protein: CASSPSAGDTQYF. The CDR3 DNA reads as TGTGCCAGCAGCCCAAGCGCAGGGGATACGCAGTATTTT.

This clone was found once. V is TRBV19 and J is TRBJ1-5, with D maybe TRBD1 (6 bases). In germline, CDR1 is LNHDA, CDR2 SQIVND (reference sequence). CDR3 length: 14 residues. V shed 9 bases and J shed 10 bases, with 22 bases lying between them. CDR3 in DNA: TGTGCCAGCACAGAGGGGGAAGTTCTGATCCCCCAGCATTTT. This gives the protein CASTEGEVLIPQHF. Complete variable domain (other parts from reference TRBV19 and TRBJ1-5): DGGITQSPKYLFRKEGQNVTLSCEQNLNHDAMYWYRQDPGQGLRLIYYSQIVNDFQKGDIAEGYSVSREKKESFPLTVTSAQKNPTAFYLCASTEGEVLIPQHFGDGTRLSIL.

The chain couples TRBV4-1 to TRBJ2-1; 12 bases are a match to TRBD2. This CDR3 spans 17 amino acids. The junction had 8 bases not matched to a gene; V was cut back by 3 bases and J by 5 bases. CDR1 and CDR2 (germline): MGHRA, YSYEKL. CDR3 protein: CASSQGLAGGRDNEQFF. The CDR3 DNA reads TGCGCCAGCAGCCAGGGGCTAGCGGGGGGGCGGGACAATGAGCAGTTCTTC.

The gene calls are TRBV7-6 and TRBJ1-1, with unresolved D. CDR3 length: 13 residues. Germline-derived CDR1 and CDR2 are SGHVS and FNYEAQ. V lost 1 base, J lost 5 bases, and 8 bases lay in between. The CDR3, as DNA: TGTGCCAGCAGCTTAGAACAGAATACTGAAGCTTTCTTT. Translated: CASSLEQNTEAFF.

This rearrangement joins TRBV7-9 to TRBJ1-5, with D maybe TRBD1 (6 bases). The CDR3 extends over 16 amino acids. Per the germline V gene, CDR1 is SEHNR and CDR2 is FQNEAQ (reference sequence). Trimming removed 2 bases at V and 3 bases at J, with 14 bases between. The CDR3 is CASSLLGRGDNQPQHF. CDR3 coding DNA: TGTGCCAGCAGCTTATTGGGCAGGGGTGACAATCAGCCCCAGCATTTT.

CDR3 in amino acids: CASSAPGQRRTGELFF. DNA for the CDR3: TGTGCCAGCAGTGCCCCGGGACAGCGGAGGACCGGGGAGCTGTTTTTT. The chain carries TRBV27 and TRBJ2-2; TRBD1 agrees at 7 bases. The germline V gene has CDR1 MNHEY and CDR2 SMNVEV (reference sequence). V was clipped by 5 bases and J by 5 bases; unmatched bases: 11. The CDR3 totals 16 residues.

The chain uses TRBV7-9 and TRBJ1-1; unclear D gene. This CDR3 is 17 amino acids long. Germline loops: CDR1 SEHNR, CDR2 FQNEAQ (reference sequence). Between the trimmed V and J ends, which lost 7 bases and 3 bases, there was a span of 24 bases. In DNA, the CDR3 is TGTGCCAGCACCCTAAGTGAGGGATCGGGTAAGGACACTGAAGCTTTCTTT. Its protein is CASTLSEGSGKDTEAFF.

There are a few counts of this clone. The chain has TRBV7-8 and TRBJ1-5; 9 nucleotides align to TRBD1. Germline trimming cut 4 bases from V and 4 bases from J; bases unmatched to any gene: 5. CDR1 and CDR2 from the germline V gene are SGHVS and FQNEAQ. The CDR3 totals 15 residues. The CDR3 loop is CASSSTGGANQPQHF. The CDR3 DNA follows: TGTGCCAGCAGCTCTACAGGGGGCGCGAATCAGCCCCAGCATTTT.

This chain connects TRBV6-5 to TRBJ1-1; no firm D call. The CDR3 sequence is 16 residues long. The germline V gene has CDR1 MNHEY and CDR2 SVGAGI. Deletions cut 1 base from V and 0 bases from J, with 12 bases between. The CDR3 DNA follows: TGTGCCAGCAGTTACTTGTCAGAAACCATGAACACTGAAGCTTTCTTT. Amino acids: CASSYLSETMNTEAFF.

CDR3 in DNA: TGTGCCAGCAGCCCCTCGGGTGCTCCCTACGAGCAGTACTTC. Protein sequence: CASSPSGAPYEQYF. The V gene is TRBV7-9, the J gene TRBJ2-7, with D unclear. The CDR3 length is 14 residues. Germline V gene sequence: CDR1 SEHNR, CDR2 FQNEAQ (reference sequence). The V end was cut by 5 bases, the J end by 2 bases, with 13 bases between. The variable domain in full, completed from reference TRBV7-9 and TRBJ2-7, reads DTGVSQNPRHKITKRGQNVTFRCDPISEHNRLYWYRQTLGQGPEFLTYFQNEAQLEKSRLLSDRFSAERPKGSFSTLEIQRTEQGDSAMYLCASSPSGAPYEQYFGPGTRLTVT.

There are a few counts of this clone. The chain uses TRBV2 and TRBJ1-1, with D unresolved. CDR1 is SNHLY and CDR2 is FYNNEI in the germline V gene. V shed 5 bases and J shed 1 base, with 8 bases lying between them. The CDR3 covers 13 residues. The CDR3 protein is CASSLSRNTEAFF. DNA of the CDR3: TGTGCCAGCAGTCTATCGAGGAACACTGAAGCTTTCTTT.

The rearrangement links TRBV4-3 to TRBJ1-1; D uncertain. The V gene's germline CDR1 is LGHNA and CDR2 YSLEER. CDR3 length: 15 residues. V lost 0 bases and J 1 base, leaving 9 bases between the germline ends. The CDR3 loop is CASSQDHSGNTEAFF. As DNA, the CDR3 is TGCGCCAGCAGCCAAGACCACTCAGGGAACACTGAAGCTTTCTTT.

V is TRBV11-2 and J is TRBJ2-1; D uncertain. V shed 2 bases and J shed 15 bases, with 17 bases lying between them. The CDR3 runs to 13 residues. Germline V gene data show CDR1 as SGHAT and CDR2 as FQNNGV. The CDR3 region is CASSLPPGQTRFF. In DNA form, the CDR3 reads TGTGCCAGCAGCTTACCACCGGGTCAGACGAGGTTCTTC.

The V call is TRBV2, the J call TRBJ1-1; a possible D gene is TRBD1 (6 bases). Germline V gene data show CDR1 as SNHLY and CDR2 as FYNNEI. The CDR3 is 14 amino acids. V lost 4 bases, J lost 1 base, and 10 bases lay in between. This CDR3 reads CASSVSRGNTEAFF. The CDR3 DNA reads as TGTGCCAGCAGTGTAAGCAGGGGGAACACTGAAGCTTTCTTT. Full variable domain (outside the CDR3, taken from reference TRBV2 and TRBJ1-1): EPEVTQTPSHQVTQMGQEVILRCVPISNHLYFYWYRQILGQKVEFLVSFYNNEISEKSEIFDDQFSVERPDGSNFTLKIRSTKLEDSAMYFCASSVSRGNTEAFFGQGTRLTVV.

The chain has TRBV14 and TRBJ2-7; the match to TRBD2 covers 10 bases. The length of the CDR3 is 15 residues. The germline CDR1 and CDR2 sequences are SGHDN and FVKESK. Germline trimming cut 4 bases from V and 4 bases from J; bases unmatched to any gene: 7. DNA of the CDR3: TGTGCCAGCAGCCCCCAGGCTAGCGGGGGTTACGAGCAGTACTTC. It encodes CASSPQASGGYEQYF.

The chain recombines TRBV6-1 with TRBJ1-5, with TRBD1 matching 10 bases. Looked up from germline, CDR1 is MNHNS and CDR2 is SASEGT. The V gene end was trimmed by 5 bases and the J gene end by 6 bases; junction bases not matched to a gene: 7. This CDR3 comprises 15 residues. The CDR3 bases are TGTGCCAGCAGTTGGGGGACAGGGGTACGTCAGCCCCAGCATTTT. This codes for CASSWGTGVRQPQHF.

The gene calls are TRBV7-2 and TRBJ2-5, with 11 positions matching TRBD1. CDR1 is SGHTA and CDR2 is FQGNSA in the germline V gene. This CDR3 comprises 19 residues. The V and J ends lost 4 bases and 5 bases, in that order; junction bases with no gene match: 18. CDR3 DNA: TGTGCCAGCAGCTATAGAGTACACGGGACAGGGGGAGGATGGGAGACCCAGTACTTC. Translation gives CASSYRVHGTGGGWETQYF.